Presented here are 8 T cell receptor beta chains from one specimen sequenced in a study of T-cell reconstitution after alpha-beta-depleted transplantation in children (dated by TCRdb to 2015 to 2016). The library came from PCR. The run used an Illumina HiSeq 2500. Molecular barcoding was employed in the preparation of TCR libraries, with unique molecular identifiers being used to normalize TCRbeta repertoire quantification. TCRdb applied fastp at Q25 and MiXCR to the public reads, then kept only in-frame beta chains. One record per CDR3 amino acid sequence lists the most common genes and DNA. This sample is represented by over 400,000 distinct CDR3 sequences; under 15% of them were singletons. Under 7% of the sample lies in the top ten. The sample here was PBMCs from the stem cell graft donor, taken from the stem cell graft. The receptors shown here come from a human donor who donated a stem cell graft to a child with combined immunodeficiency.

The chain recombines TRBV18 with TRBJ1-5, with unresolved D. Per the germline V gene, CDR1 is KGHSH and CDR2 is LQKENI. The CDR3 is made up of 16 amino acids. Deletions cut 2 bases from V and 2 bases from J, with 13 bases between. DNA of the CDR3: TGTGCCAGCTCACCAATCCCCAGCCTGGGCAATCAGCCCCAGCATTTT. Translated: CASSPIPSLGNQPQHF.

This clonotype was seen more than once but under ten times. This chain connects TRBV11-2 to TRBJ1-4, with 7 nucleotides matching TRBD1. There are 15 residues in the CDR3. V gave up 5 bases and J gave up 7 bases; unmatched junction bases: 10. Germline CDR1 reads SGHAT; CDR2 reads FQNNGV. CDR3 bases: TGTGCCAGCAGCCGTAGACAGGGATTGTCTGAAAAACTGTTTTTT. Its protein is CASSRRQGLSEKLFF.

As to this clonotype: This may come from a read error, since a much larger clone is one base off. This rearrangement joins TRBV24-1 to TRBJ2-1; 7 bases are shared with TRBD1. With 3 bases clipped from V and 4 bases from J, the junction kept 5 bases outside the gene matches. The germline CDR1 and CDR2 sequences are KGHDR and SFDVKD. This CDR3 spans 15 amino acids. Written as DNA, the CDR3 is TGTGCCACCAGTGATAGGATCAGGGGGTACAATGAGCAGTTCTTC. Its protein is CATSDRIRGYNEQFF.

V is TRBV4-3 and J is TRBJ1-2, with D unresolved. V lost 4 bases to trimming and J lost 6 bases, with 21 bases between them. Germline assignment: CDR1 LGHNA and CDR2 YSLEER. The CDR3 consists of 16 residues. The chain's CDR3 is CASSPSVASPKDGYTF. CDR3 coding DNA: TGCGCCAGCAGCCCGTCGGTCGCCAGCCCGAAAGATGGCTACACCTTC.

V and J are TRBV11-2 and TRBJ2-7, with 7 bases identical to TRBD2. This CDR3 has 15 amino acids. With V trimmed by 2 bases and J by 6 bases, 10 bases remained unmatched. Germline V CDR1 and CDR2: SGHAT, FQNNGV. The chain's CDR3 is CASSLWPSGSCEQYF. The CDR3 DNA sequence: TGTGCCAGCAGCTTATGGCCTAGCGGCAGCTGCGAGCAGTACTTC.

There are a few counts of this clonotype. The chain joins TRBV7-9 to TRBJ2-7; 7 bases map to TRBD2. Germline V CDR1 and CDR2: SEHNR, FQNEAQ (reference sequence). J was trimmed by 5 bases and V by 7 bases; bases with no gene match: 11. The CDR3 contains 14 residues. This chain's CDR3 is CASTQRDLRDEQYF. The CDR3 DNA is TGTGCCAGCACCCAGCGGGACCTAAGGGACGAGCAGTACTTC.

This clonotype was seen a handful of times. The chain links TRBV5-1 to TRBJ2-3, with D tentatively TRBD2 (5 bases). Germline CDR1 SGHRS, CDR2 YFSETQ. The CDR3 extends over 15 amino acids. Trimming shortened V by 4 bases and J by 2 bases, and 14 bases separated the two germline ends. The CDR3 spells CASSPLPGNTDTQYF. In nucleotides, the CDR3 is TGCGCCAGCAGCCCATTACCGGGAAACACAGATACGCAGTATTTT.

This clonotype was recorded at least ten times. The chain employs TRBV27 and TRBJ2-7; TRBD1 aligns across 7 bases. This CDR3 has 16 residues. CDR1 and CDR2 (germline): MNHEY, SMNVEV (reference sequence). The V segment lost 6 bases and the J segment 0 bases; nucleotides outside the gene matches: 11. The CDR3 sequence is CASRPTDRFSSYEQYF. As DNA, the CDR3 is TGTGCCAGCAGACCTACGGACAGGTTCAGCTCCTACGAGCAGTACTTC.